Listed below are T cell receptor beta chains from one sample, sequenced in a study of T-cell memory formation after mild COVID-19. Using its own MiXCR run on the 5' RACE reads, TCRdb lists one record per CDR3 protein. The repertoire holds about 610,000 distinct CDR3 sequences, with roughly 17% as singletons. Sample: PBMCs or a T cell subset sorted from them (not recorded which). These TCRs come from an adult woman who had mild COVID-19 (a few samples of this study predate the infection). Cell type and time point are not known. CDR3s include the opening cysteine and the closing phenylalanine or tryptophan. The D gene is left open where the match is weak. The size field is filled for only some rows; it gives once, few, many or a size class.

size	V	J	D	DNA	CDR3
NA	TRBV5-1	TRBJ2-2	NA	TGCGCCAGCACCTCCATAGGACGGAACACCGGGGAGCTGTTTTTT	CASTSIGRNTGELFF
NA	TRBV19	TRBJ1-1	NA	TGTGCCAGCCGCCTCCGGGCCGTCACAATGAACACTGAAGCTTTCTTT	CASRLRAVTMNTEAFF
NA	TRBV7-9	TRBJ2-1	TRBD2	TGTGCCAGCACCCCCTCGACTAGCCTCGATGAGCAGTTCTTC	CASTPSTSLDEQFF
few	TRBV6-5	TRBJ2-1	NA	TGTGCCAGCAGTTACTCATCCCGGAATGAGCAGTTCTTC	CASSYSSRNEQFF
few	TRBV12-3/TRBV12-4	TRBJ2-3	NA	TGTGCCAGCAGTTCCCCCCGGACAGCAGATACGCAGTATTTT	CASSSPRTADTQYF
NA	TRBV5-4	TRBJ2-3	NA	TGTGCCAGCAGCTGGAGGGGGGAAGATACGCAGTATTTT	CASSWRGEDTQYF
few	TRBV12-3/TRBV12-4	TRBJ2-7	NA	TGTGCCAGCAGTTTACAGGGTTGGACCTACGAGCAGTACTTC	CASSLQGWTYEQYF
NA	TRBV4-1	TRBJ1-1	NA	TGCGCCAGCAGCCAAGATAGTGGCGCCAGGAGACATGCTGAAGCTTTCTTT	CASSQDSGARRHAEAFF
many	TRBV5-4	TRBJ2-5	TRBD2	TGTGCCAGCAGCTCAGCGGGGGGACTCCAAGAGACCCAGTACTTC	CASSSAGGLQETQYF
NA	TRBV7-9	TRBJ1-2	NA	TGTGCCAGCAGCGTCGGAGGCCCTGGCTACACCTTC	CASSVGGPGYTF
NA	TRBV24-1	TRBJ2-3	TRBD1	TGTGCCACCAGTGAGGCAGGGGGCCCCACAGATACGCAGTATTTT	CATSEAGGPTDTQYF
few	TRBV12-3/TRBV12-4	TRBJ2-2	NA	TGTGCCAGCAGTTTCGAACGGAGTTACACCGGGGAGCTGTTTTTT	CASSFERSYTGELFF
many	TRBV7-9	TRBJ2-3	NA	TGTGCCAGCAGATACCCGGACCGGTCAACGCAGTATTTT	CASRYPDRSTQYF
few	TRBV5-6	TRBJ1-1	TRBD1	TGTGCCAGCAGCTTTTCAACCGTGGGACAGGGGCCCCGGGGGACTGAAGCTTTCTTT	CASSFSTVGQGPRGTEAFF
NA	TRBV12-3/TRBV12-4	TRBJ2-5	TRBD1	TGTGCCAGCAGTTGGGACAGGAACTTACAAGAGACCCAGTACTTC	CASSWDRNLQETQYF
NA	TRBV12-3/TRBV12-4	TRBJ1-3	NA	TGTGCCAGCAGGCGAAATGCGGCTGGAAACACCATATATTTT	CASRRNAAGNTIYF
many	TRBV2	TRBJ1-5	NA	TGTGCCAGCAGTGAAGGAGGGGCACGTAATCAGCCCCAGCATTTT	CASSEGGARNQPQHF
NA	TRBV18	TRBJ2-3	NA	TGTGCCAGCTCACCTCTAGACGGGCCTAGCACAGATACGCAGTATTTT	CASSPLDGPSTDTQYF
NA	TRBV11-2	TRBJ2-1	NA	TGTGCCAGCATGGGGGATCGGTCCTACAATGAGCAGTTCTTC	CASMGDRSYNEQFF
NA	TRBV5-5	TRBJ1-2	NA	TGTGCCAGCAGCCACTATCCGGGGGCGCTTAACTATGGCTACACCTTC	CASSHYPGALNYGYTF
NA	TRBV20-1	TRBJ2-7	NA	TGCAGTGCTAACGGACAGTGCTACGAGCAGTACTTC	CSANGQCYEQYF
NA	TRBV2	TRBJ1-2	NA	TGTGCCAGCAGTGAAGCCCCGGGAGGAGCTTATGGCTACACCTTC	CASSEAPGGAYGYTF
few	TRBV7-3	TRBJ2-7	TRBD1	TGTGCCAGCAGCCGGGGACAGGGGGGCCTCTACGAGCAGTACTTC	CASSRGQGGLYEQYF
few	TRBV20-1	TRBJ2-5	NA	TGCAGTGCTAGACAGGATCCGCAAGAGACCCAGTACTTC	CSARQDPQETQYF
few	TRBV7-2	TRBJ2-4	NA	TGTGCCAGCAGCCCCACCGGCCGGGACATTCAGTACTTC	CASSPTGRDIQYF
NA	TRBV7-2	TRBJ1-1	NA	TGTGCCAGCAGCCTGAGCCAGGGCCCGAACACTGAAGCTTTCTTT	CASSLSQGPNTEAFF
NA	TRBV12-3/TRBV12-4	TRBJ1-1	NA	TGTGCCAGCGGATCCCTGAACACTGAAGCTTTCTTT	CASGSLNTEAFF
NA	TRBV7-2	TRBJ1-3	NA	TGTGCCAGCAGCTTAGGAGCCTCCAAATCTGGAAACACCATATATTTT	CASSLGASKSGNTIYF
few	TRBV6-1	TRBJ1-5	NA	TGTGCCAGCCTCAACAAGTATAGCAATCAGCCCCAGCATTTT	CASLNKYSNQPQHF
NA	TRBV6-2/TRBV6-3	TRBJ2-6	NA	TGTGCCAGCGGAGAAAGGGGGGCGGCTGGGGCCAACGTCCTGACTTTC	CASGERGAAGANVLTF
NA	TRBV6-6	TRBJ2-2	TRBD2	TGTGCCAGCAGCCAATCCGGGGGGGGGAACACCGGGGAGCTGTTTTTT	CASSQSGGGNTGELFF
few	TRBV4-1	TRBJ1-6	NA	TGCGCCAGCAGCCCGGACAGTATTAATTCACCCCTCCACTTT	CASSPDSINSPLHF
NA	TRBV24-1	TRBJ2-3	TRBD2	TGTGCCACCAGTGAGGAGCTAGCGGGAAGGAAAACAGATACGCAGTATTTT	CATSEELAGRKTDTQYF
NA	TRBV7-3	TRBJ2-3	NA	TGTGCCAGCACCGACCCGGGGCGAGATGATACGCAGTATTTT	CASTDPGRDDTQYF
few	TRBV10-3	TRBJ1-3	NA	TGTGCCATCAGTCCCAACTCTGGAAACACCATATATTTT	CAISPNSGNTIYF
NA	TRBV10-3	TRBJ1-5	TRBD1	TGTGCCATCAGTATCGGGGACAGGGGTAATCAGCCCCAGCATTTT	CAISIGDRGNQPQHF
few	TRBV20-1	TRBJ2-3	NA	TGCAGTGCTAGCGGGAGTCGGACAGATACGCAGTATTTT	CSASGSRTDTQYF